Listed below are T cell receptor beta chains from one sample, sequenced in a study of spatial heterogeneity in lung cancer. TCRdb itself ran the 5' RACE reads through MiXCR, one entry per CDR3 protein. The repertoire includes tens of thousands of distinct CDR3 sequences, 12% of them detected once, and roughly 41% sits in the top ten. The source material was PBMCs, sampled at surgery. These receptors all stem from a male donor with early-stage non-small cell lung cancer. CDR3s include the opening cysteine and the closing phenylalanine or tryptophan. Fields, in order: J gene, V gene, D gene, clone size, CDR3 DNA, CDR3 protein. The D gene is left open where the match is weak. A row's size may be missing; if present it is once, few, many or a size class.

TRBJ2-3	TRBV7-6	NA	few	TGTGCCAGCTTGGATGGGGTCCCGGGCACAGATACGCAGTATTTT	CASLDGVPGTDTQYF
TRBJ2-1	TRBV7-2	TRBD2	few	TGTGCCAGCAGCTCCCTAGCGGGGAGCTCCTACAATGAGCAGTTCTTC	CASSSLAGSSYNEQFF
TRBJ2-5	TRBV21-1	NA	NA	TGTGCCAGCAGCAAGGGCAGGGGGCATCAAGAGACCCAGTACTTC	CASSKGRGHQETQYF
TRBJ2-2	TRBV14	NA	NA	TGTGCCAGCAGTCTCGGAGCAGGACCGAACACCGGGGAGCTGTTTTTT	CASSLGAGPNTGELFF
TRBJ1-2	TRBV2	NA	NA	TGTGCCAGCAGTGAGGAGCTTTTTCAAGGCTACACCTTC	CASSEELFQGYTF
TRBJ1-4	TRBV13	NA	NA	TGTGCCAGCAGCTTAAAGGCCTCTAAGGAAAAACTGTTTTTT	CASSLKASKEKLFF
TRBJ1-2	TRBV20-1	NA	few	TGCAGTGCTAGAGATTCTAGGGGGGATAACTATGGCTACACCTTC	CSARDSRGDNYGYTF
TRBJ1-4	TRBV5-6	NA	many	TGTGCCAGCAGCTGGGGAGGGAGCAATGAAAAACTGTTTTTT	CASSWGGSNEKLFF
TRBJ2-4	TRBV20-1	NA	NA	TGCAGTGCTAGAGAATGGGAAACTCTAGCCAAAAACATTCAGTACTTC	CSAREWETLAKNIQYF
TRBJ2-5	TRBV27	NA	few	TGTGCCAGCAGTTTATCGCCCGGTTCGGGACAAGAGACCCAGTACTTC	CASSLSPGSGQETQYF
TRBJ1-5	TRBV12-3/TRBV12-4	NA	NA	TGTGCCAGCACCCTTTCGTGGGAAAATCAGCCCCAGCATTTT	CASTLSWENQPQHF
TRBJ1-1	TRBV18	TRBD1	few	TGTGCCAGCTCACCACGAGGACAGGGGGCTGAAGCTTTCTTT	CASSPRGQGAEAFF
TRBJ2-2	TRBV5-1	TRBD1	many	TGCGCCAGCAGCTACCGACCGGGACAGACGAACACCGGGGAGCTGTTTTTT	CASSYRPGQTNTGELFF
TRBJ2-7	TRBV29-1	TRBD1	many	TGCAGCGTTGCTACAGGGGAAATTTACGAGCAGTACTTC	CSVATGEIYEQYF
TRBJ1-2	TRBV6-2/TRBV6-3	TRBD1	NA	TGTGCCAGCAGGAAGAGGACAGGGGGCGAGGGCTACACCTTC	CASRKRTGGEGYTF
TRBJ2-7	TRBV20-1	NA	few	TGCAGTGCTAGAGAAGGAGGGAATTACGAGCAGTACTTC	CSAREGGNYEQYF
TRBJ2-5	TRBV7-9	TRBD1	few	TGTGCCAGCAGCTACAGGGGCCAAGAGACCCAGTACTTC	CASSYRGQETQYF
TRBJ1-2	TRBV7-2	NA	few	TGTGCCAGCAGCTCAGACAGATCTAACTATGGCTACACCTTC	CASSSDRSNYGYTF
TRBJ2-3	TRBV5-4	NA	few	TGTGCCAGCAGCGTACGACAGGGCACAGATACGCAGTATTTT	CASSVRQGTDTQYF
TRBJ2-1	TRBV3-1	TRBD2	many	TGTGCCAGCAGCAAATCGAAGCGGGGGAGCAATGAGCAGTTCTTC	CASSKSKRGSNEQFF
TRBJ1-2	TRBV20-1	NA	NA	TGCAGTGCTTCCAGGGATGGCTACACCTTC	CSASRDGYTF
TRBJ2-1	TRBV9	NA	NA	TGTGCCAGCAGCGTAGGAGGCACGTTGAATGAGCAGTTCTTC	CASSVGGTLNEQFF
TRBJ1-5	TRBV28	NA	few	TGTGCCAGCAGTACGGGGTGGCAGGGGCGTAACAATCAGCCCCAGCATTTT	CASSTGWQGRNNQPQHF
TRBJ2-5	TRBV2	NA	many	TGTGCCAGCAGAAACCGGGACCCTCAGAGCGAGACCCAGTACTTC	CASRNRDPQSETQYF
TRBJ1-3	TRBV2	NA	NA	TGTGCCAGCAGCCCGTTGGGAACCTCTGGAAACACCATATATTTT	CASSPLGTSGNTIYF
TRBJ1-5	TRBV19	NA	NA	TGTGCCAGTAGTCCTCAACGCGGGGGAGTAAATCAGCCCCAGCATTTT	CASSPQRGGVNQPQHF
TRBJ2-7	TRBV18	TRBD1	few	TGTGCCAGCTCACCACGGGACAGGGGGCTGTCCTACGAGCAGTACTTC	CASSPRDRGLSYEQYF
TRBJ1-5	TRBV6-1	TRBD1	NA	TGTGCCAGCAGTGAGGGGGCAGGGGGAAATCAGCCCCAGCATTTT	CASSEGAGGNQPQHF
TRBJ2-1	TRBV4-3	NA	few	TGCGCCAGCAGCCAAACCCCGACCCGGAGCTCCTACAATGAGCAGTTCTTC	CASSQTPTRSSYNEQFF
TRBJ1-5	TRBV6-2/TRBV6-3	NA	few	TGTGCCAGCAGTTACGGGAGGGACCCTCCCGGCAATCAGCCCCAGCATTTT	CASSYGRDPPGNQPQHF
TRBJ1-5	TRBV3-1	NA	NA	TGTGCCAGCAGCCGACAGCTCAATCAGCCCCAGCATTTT	CASSRQLNQPQHF
TRBJ2-7	TRBV6-2/TRBV6-3	TRBD2	many	TGTGCCAGCAGCTCACCGGGACTAGCGCAATACGAGCAGTACTTC	CASSSPGLAQYEQYF
TRBJ1-2	TRBV6-5	TRBD1	few	TGTGCCAGCAGTTCGCCGGGACAGGGTTGGGGCTACACCTTC	CASSSPGQGWGYTF
TRBJ2-1	TRBV5-1	TRBD2	few	TGCGCCAGCAGCTCTAGCGGGGGACCCCAGTTCTTC	CASSSSGGPQFF
TRBJ2-7	TRBV7-9	TRBD2	few	TGTGCCAGCAGCTTAGCAGCGGGGGTCTCCAAGGAGCAGTACTTC	CASSLAAGVSKEQYF
TRBJ2-1	TRBV6-2/TRBV6-3	TRBD2	NA	TGTGCCAGCAGCCGACTAGCGGGAGGGCTTGGTGAGCAGTTCTTC	CASSRLAGGLGEQFF
TRBJ2-3	TRBV29-1	NA	few	TGCAGCGTTACACTAGTCACAGATACGCAGTATTTT	CSVTLVTDTQYF
TRBJ2-5	TRBV2	NA	few	TGTGCCAGCAGCGGGGTAAAAACAGAGAAGTACTTC	CASSGVKTEKYF
TRBJ1-2	TRBV12-3/TRBV12-4	NA	few	TGTGCCAGCAGTTTAGGTCAGGGGCCCGGCTACACCTTC	CASSLGQGPGYTF
TRBJ1-2	TRBV20-1	TRBD1	few	TGCAGTGCTAAATCAGGGGGAGTTCACTATGGCTACACCTTC	CSAKSGGVHYGYTF
TRBJ2-7	TRBV29-1	TRBD1	NA	TGCAGCGTCTCGGGGACAGGGGTCTACGAGCAGTACTTC	CSVSGTGVYEQYF
TRBJ2-7	TRBV20-1	TRBD2	NA	TGCAGTGCTAGAAGGCGGGAGTTCTACGAGCAGTACTTC	CSARRREFYEQYF
TRBJ2-5	TRBV7-2	TRBD2	many	TGTGCCAGCAGCCGACGGACTAGCGGTCAAGAGACCCAGTACTTC	CASSRRTSGQETQYF
TRBJ2-1	TRBV7-2	TRBD2	many	TGTGCCAGCAGCCACATAGCGGGAGGGCACTACAATGAGCAGTTCTTC	CASSHIAGGHYNEQFF
TRBJ1-5	TRBV6-6	NA	NA	TGTGCCAGCATCGGGGAGGGGCTGGCGCCCCAGCATTTT	CASIGEGLAPQHF
TRBJ2-1	TRBV11-1	TRBD2	many	TGTGCCAGCAACAGAGCGGGGGGCCCCTACAATGAGCAGTTCTTC	CASNRAGGPYNEQFF
TRBJ2-7	TRBV20-1	NA	NA	TGCAGTGCTAGGAAGGACCAGGGGGGCGGCGAGCAGTACTTC	CSARKDQGGGEQYF
TRBJ2-5	TRBV7-2	TRBD1	few	TGTGCCAGCAGCTCGCGGGGACAGGGCCCCCGAGAGACCCAGTACTTC	CASSSRGQGPRETQYF
TRBJ1-1	TRBV11-1	NA	few	TGTGCCAGCAGCCAGGAGGGAGGCGGTGTTAGAGGAGCTTTCTTT	CASSQEGGGVRGAFF
TRBJ2-1	TRBV9	NA	few	TGTGCCAGCAGTATCCAGGGACACAATGAGCAGTTCTTC	CASSIQGHNEQFF
TRBJ2-3	TRBV27	NA	NA	TGTGCCAGCGGGTCAGGGCGGGGCACAGATACGCAGTATTTT	CASGSGRGTDTQYF
TRBJ2-2	TRBV12-3/TRBV12-4	TRBD2	many	TGTGCCAGCAGTTCGACGACTAGCGGACACACCGGGGAGCTGTTTTTT	CASSSTTSGHTGELFF
TRBJ2-1	TRBV6-4	NA	few	TGTGCCAGCAGCGCCGGGGATGTCAATGAGCAGTTCTTC	CASSAGDVNEQFF
TRBJ2-1	TRBV11-2	TRBD1	many	TGTGCCAGCACCCCAGGGGGCTCGGGCGATGAGCAGTTCTTC	CASTPGGSGDEQFF
TRBJ1-5	TRBV28	NA	many	TGTGCCAGCAGTTTCTCGGTCAATCAGCCCCAGCATTTT	CASSFSVNQPQHF
TRBJ2-5	TRBV5-1	NA	many	TGCGCCAGCAGCTTGGAACAGGGGAGGGCCCAGTACTTC	CASSLEQGRAQYF
TRBJ2-2	TRBV28	NA	many	TGTGCCAGCAGTCCCAGGGGGGCGAACACCGGGGAGCTGTTTTTT	CASSPRGANTGELFF
TRBJ2-7	TRBV14	NA	many	TGTGCCAGCAGCCCCCGCGGCGGGGCCTTCTACGAGCAGTACTTC	CASSPRGGAFYEQYF
TRBJ2-1	TRBV25-1	NA	NA	TGTGCCAGCTCCGAGGACAGAACAGGCTACAATGAGCAGTTCTTC	CASSEDRTGYNEQFF